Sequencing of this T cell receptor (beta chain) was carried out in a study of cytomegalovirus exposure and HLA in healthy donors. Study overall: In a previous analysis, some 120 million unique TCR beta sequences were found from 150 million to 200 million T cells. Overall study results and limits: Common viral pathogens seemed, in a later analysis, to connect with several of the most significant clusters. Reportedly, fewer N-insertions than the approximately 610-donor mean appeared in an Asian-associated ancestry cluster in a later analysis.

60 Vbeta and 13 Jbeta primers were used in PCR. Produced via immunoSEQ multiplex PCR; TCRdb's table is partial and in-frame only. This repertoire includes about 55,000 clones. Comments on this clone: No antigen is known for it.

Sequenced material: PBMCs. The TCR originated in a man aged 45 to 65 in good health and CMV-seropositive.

The CDR3 sequence is CASSFPGNYGYTF. The CDR3 DNA reads as TGTGCCAGCAGTTTTCCAGGGAACTATGGCTACACCTTC. The chain joins TRBV6-5 to TRBJ1-2; perhaps TRBD1 as D (5 bases). Germline V gene lookup returns CDR1 MNHEY and CDR2 SVGAGI. The CDR3 runs 13 residues. V lost 4 bases and J lost 2, with 8 bases in between.